The entry below describes one TCR beta chain. Its antigen is as yet unknown. The repertoire was sequenced with immunoSEQ multiplex PCR; TCRdb's copy has only in-frame clones and lacks some. There are about 23,000 clones in the sample; 78% occur only once, and over 11% lies in the top ten. These data originate in a study of CD4 T cells in relation to SARS-CoV-2 and coronaviruses. Trimming took off 6 bases at V and 3 bases at J, with 18 bases between the two ends. The CDR3 consists of 15 residues. The germline CDR1 and CDR2 sequences are SNHLY and FYNNEI. Before the COVID-19 pandemic, during about 2011-2019, CD4+ T cells were taken from unexposed donors. After nine to ten days of culture, CD4+ T cells were isolated. Cultures held more than 1.5 million PBMCs per well with approximately 10 IU/ml IL-2.

The chain uses TRBV2 and TRBJ2-7; D may be TRBD2 (6 bases). The source material was CD4+ T cells from PBMCs, cultured in vitro. The source is a human donor in good health. CDR3 sequence reads: CASRYMFGGSYEQYF. CDR3 DNA: TGTGCCAGCAGATATATGTTCGGGGGAAGCTACGAGCAGTACTTC.